This entry concerns a single T cell receptor (beta chain). The data stem from a study of cytomegalovirus exposure and HLA in healthy donors. The PCR contained 60 Vbeta and 13 Jbeta primers. Here immunoSEQ multiplex PCR was the method, and the copy in TCRdb shows in-frame clones only, minus some. There are around 170,000 clones in the sample; 75% to 90% occur only once, and about 0.84% lies in the top ten. CDR1 SGHDT and CDR2 YYEEEE come from the germline V gene. V was clipped by 2 bases and J by 6 bases; unmatched bases: 6. This CDR3 has 15 amino acids. The origin of this receptor is a young woman in good health and CMV-seronegative. Sequencing was carried out using PBMCs. The chain carries TRBV5-6 and TRBJ2-2; TRBD2 matches at 8 bases. CDR3 loop: CASSFQREIAGELFF. The CDR3 nucleotides are TGTGCCAGCAGCTTCCAGCGGGAGATCGCCGGGGAGCTGTTTTTT.